This entry lists 15 T cell receptor beta chains sequenced from one sample in a study of cytomegalovirus exposure and HLA in healthy donors. Generated by immunoSEQ multiplex PCR, the TCRdb table keeps only in-frame clones and is missing some. The table has about 120,000 clones, roughly 90% seen once. Sequencing used PBMCs. All receptors derive from a woman aged 18-29 years in good health and CMV-seropositive.

There are a few counts of this clone. V usage is TRBV6-1 and J usage is TRBJ2-2; TRBD2 matches at 11 bases. The CDR3 is made up of 15 amino acids. J lost 9 bases, V lost 6 bases, and 9 bases had no gene match. The germline V gene has CDR1 MNHNS and CDR2 SASEGT. The CDR3 loop reads CASSQLAGAPRELFF. The CDR3 DNA sequence: TGTGCCAGCAGCCAACTAGCGGGGGCCCCCCGGGAGCTGTTTTTT.

The chain is built from TRBV4-1 and TRBJ1-2; D is ambiguous. Germline V CDR1 and CDR2: MGHRA, YSYEKL. V was cut by 1 base and J by 0 bases, with 12 bases left in between. The CDR3 has 16 residues. CDR3 amino acids: CASSQARFGANYGYTF. The CDR3 DNA is TGCGCCAGCAGCCAAGCGCGGTTCGGGGCTAACTATGGCTACACCTTC.

V gene TRBV7-2 combines with J gene TRBJ1-3, with D possibly TRBD1 on 6 matching bases. The CDR3 runs 15 residues. The V and J ends lost 3 bases and 0 bases respectively, with 9 bases between them. The germline V gene has CDR1 SGHTA and CDR2 FQGNSA. The CDR3 DNA reads TGTGCCAGCAGCTTGTACAGGGCCTCTGGAAACACCATATATTTT. Translated, it gives CASSLYRASGNTIYF.

The gene calls are TRBV6-5 and TRBJ1-1; 7 bases are a match to TRBD1. With 8 bases clipped from V and 7 bases from J, the junction kept 13 bases outside the gene matches. The CDR3 extends over 14 amino acids. Germline lookup yields CDR1 MNHEY and CDR2 SVGAGI. The CDR3 loop reads CASQRGGPYNEAFF. In nucleotides, the CDR3 is TGTGCCAGCCAGAGAGGGGGCCCCTATAATGAAGCTTTCTTT.

The chain uses TRBV6-5 and TRBJ2-3; D is unclear. The CDR3 has 14 residues. Germline loops: CDR1 MNHEY, CDR2 SVGAGI. V was cut by 5 bases and J by 2 bases, with 11 bases left in between. As DNA, the CDR3 is TGTGCCAGCAGTCGCGGAGAATACACAGATACGCAGTATTTT. The encoded protein is CASSRGEYTDTQYF.

V gene TRBV7-9 combines with J gene TRBJ2-6, with D unresolved. The CDR3 covers 12 residues. The germline V and J ends were trimmed by 3 bases and 12 bases, with 9 bases remaining between them. Germline V gene lookup returns CDR1 SEHNR and CDR2 FQNEAQ (reference sequence). The CDR3 DNA follows: TGTGCCAGCAGCTTCCCTGCGTCCGTCCTGACTTTC. As protein: CASSFPASVLTF.

The gene calls are TRBV5-4 and TRBJ1-2, with D perhaps matching TRBD1 (5 bases). CDR1 SGHNT and CDR2 YYREEE come from the germline V gene (reference sequence). Trimming cost V 6 bases and J 4 bases, with 22 bases left between them. The CDR3 covers 16 residues. As DNA, the CDR3 is TGTGCCAGCACCAGGTTAGGGACGGGAGAGGGCTATGGCTACACCTTC. This sequence encodes CASTRLGTGEGYGYTF. Variable domain in full (rest from reference TRBV5-4 and TRBJ1-2): ETGVTQSPTHLIKTRGQQVTLRCSSQSGHNTVSWYQQALGQGPQFIFQYYREEENGRGNFPPRFSGLQFPNYSSELNVNALELDDSALYLCASTRLGTGEGYGYTFGSGTRLTVV.

In DNA, the CDR3 is TGTGCCAGTAGTACCTACACTAGCGGGGCTTTGGATACGCAGTATTTT. Translated, it gives CASSTYTSGALDTQYF. The rearrangement links TRBV19 to TRBJ2-3; 10 positions agree with TRBD2. The CDR3 has 16 amino acids. CDR1 and CDR2 (germline): LNHDA, SQIVND (reference sequence). V shed 4 bases and J 6 bases; nucleotides not matched to a gene: 10.

V gene TRBV19 combines with J gene TRBJ2-1; TRBD2 matches at 12 bases. V was clipped by 2 bases and J by 5 bases; unmatched bases: 1. The germline gives CDR1 LNHDA, CDR2 SQIVND (reference sequence). The CDR3 covers 15 residues. CDR3 bases: TGTGCCAGTAGTATACTAGCGGGAGGGGACAATGAGCAGTTCTTC. This gives the protein CASSILAGGDNEQFF.

J is TRBJ1-3 and V is TRBV13; no clear D gene. This CDR3 has 13 amino acids. Germline V gene lookup returns CDR1 PRHDT and CDR2 FYEKMQ (reference sequence). Trimming shortened V by 3 bases and J by 7 bases, and 10 bases separated the two germline ends. CDR3 in amino acids: CASSFLIENTIYF. CDR3 nucleotides: TGTGCCAGCAGCTTCCTGATCGAGAACACCATATATTTT.

The chain is built from TRBV30 and TRBJ1-2; 8 nucleotides line up with TRBD1. Germline V lookup: CDR1 GTSNPN, CDR2 SVGIG (reference sequence). CDR3 size: 13 residues. Germline trimming cut 5 bases from V and 2 bases from J; bases unmatched to any gene: 4. The CDR3 DNA reads TGTGCCTGGGGGACAGGACAAAACTATGGCTACACCTTC. This sequence encodes CAWGTGQNYGYTF.

J is TRBJ1-1 and V is TRBV5-3; no reliable D call. TRBV5-3 is sorted into the ORF group, with uncertain function. CDR3 length equals 12 residues. Trimming took off 3 bases at V and 13 bases at J, with 16 bases between the two ends. The CDR3 sequence is CARSSTRLLNFF. CDR3 nucleotides: TGTGCCAGAAGCTCGACTCGACTTCTCAATTTCTTT.

The chain links TRBV28 to TRBJ1-1; D is ambiguous. CDR3 length: 13 amino acids. The germline V gene has CDR1 MDHEN and CDR2 SYDVKM. Trimming stripped 2 bases from V and 0 bases from J, with 4 bases between. CDR3 sequence reads: CASSLQMNTEAFF. DNA of the CDR3: TGTGCCAGCAGTTTACAGATGAACACTGAAGCTTTCTTT.

This chain links TRBV5-8 with TRBJ1-3; D not certain. Trimming took off 4 bases at V and 0 bases at J, with 11 bases between the two ends. CDR1 is SGHTS, CDR2 YDEGEE, per germline. The CDR3 runs 15 residues. The CDR3 DNA reads as TGTGCCAGCAGCCCCCGACTGTTCTCTGGAAACACCATATATTTT. Residues: CASSPRLFSGNTIYF.

V is TRBV6-1 and J is TRBJ2-1; tentatively, D is TRBD2 (6 bases). Germline loops: CDR1 MNHNS, CDR2 SASEGT. CDR3 length: 13 amino acids. V was pared by 5 bases and J by 6 bases, with 11 bases between. The CDR3 DNA follows: TGTGCCAGCAGTACCGGGACTCCCAATGAGCAGTTCTTC. Amino acids: CASSTGTPNEQFF.